The T cell receptor (beta chain) described here comes from a study of T cells in Graves' hyperthyroidism and ophthalmopathy. Amplification of TCR beta CDR3 regions used RNA as the template. The HTBI primer set was used in a first-round RT-PCR of the TCR CDR3. TCRdb reprocessed the multiplex PCR reads via MiXCR and lists one record per CDR3 protein. The repertoire holds about 610,000 distinct CDR3 sequences, with around 45% as singletons. A word on this clonotype: An end of the junction differs from the germline gene, which may be a read error.

The sequence derives from a woman under 30 with Graves' hyperthyroidism. The specimen was peripheral blood or thyroid tissue (not recorded which).

The chain's CDR3 is CAISYGGVMNTEAFF. The CDR3, as DNA: TGTGCCATCAGTTACGGGGGGGTAATGAACACTGAAGCTTTCTTT. The rearrangement uses TRBV6-5 and TRBJ1-1, with D tentatively TRBD1 (5 bases). Germline CDR1 reads MNHEY; CDR2 reads SVGAGI. This CDR3 contains 15 residues.